The next 26 T cell receptor beta chains were all read from a single sample in a study of identical twins. TCRdb reprocessed the 5' RACE reads with MiXCR, giving one entry per CDR3 protein. Of fewer than 350,000 distinct CDR3 sequences detected, approximately 8.5% appear once; the ten largest clones hold more than 2%. The same data also contributed to another study, on yellow fever vaccine responses in identical twins.

Sequencing was carried out using memory (CD45RO+) T cells sorted from blood. These receptor sequences come from a woman aged 18-35 years in good health.

The V and J genes are TRBV28 and TRBJ2-4; D possibly uses TRBD1 or TRBD2 (6 bases each). The CDR3 spans 15 residues. V lost 5 bases to trimming and J lost 3 bases, with 14 bases between them. Germline assignment: CDR1 MDHEN and CDR2 SYDVKM. The CDR3 DNA reads as TGTGCCAGCAGTGGAGGGGGTGGGGGCAAAAACATTCAGTACTTC. It is translated as CASSGGGGGKNIQYF. Using reference TRBV28 and TRBJ2-4 for the parts outside the CDR3, the full variable domain is DVKVTQSSRYLVKRTGEKVFLECVQDMDHENMFWYRQDPGLGLRLIYFSYDVKMKEKGDIPEGYSVSREKKERFSLILESASTNQTSMYLCASSGGGGGKNIQYFGAGTRLSVL.

The chain is built from TRBV7-9 and TRBJ2-7; TRBD1 or TRBD2 may be the D gene (6 bases each). V was pared by 5 bases and J by 7 bases, with 21 bases between. Per the germline V gene, CDR1 is SEHNR and CDR2 is FQNEAQ (reference sequence). The length of the CDR3 is 15 residues. CDR3 sequence: CASSPQGSQGREQYF. CDR3 bases: TGTGCCAGCAGCCCCCAGGGGAGCCAAGGGAGGGAGCAGTACTTC.

The chain has TRBV28 and TRBJ2-7, with 11 positions matching TRBD2. The CDR3 has 15 residues. V was clipped by 6 bases and J by 6 bases; unmatched bases: 10. CDR1 MDHEN and CDR2 SYDVKM come from the germline V gene. CDR3 protein: CASSNFLTSGIEQYV. The CDR3 DNA reads as TGTGCCAGCAGCAATTTTTTGACTAGCGGGATCGAGCAGTACGTC.

This clonotype has only a few counts. V usage is TRBV7-9 and J usage is TRBJ2-1; 9 nucleotides align to TRBD2. The CDR3 contains 16 residues. Germline V CDR1 and CDR2: SEHNR, FQNEAQ (reference sequence). The junction had 2 bases not matched to a gene; V was cut back by 0 bases and J by 2 bases. CDR3 protein: CASSLARLAAYNEQFF. The CDR3, as DNA: TGTGCCAGCAGCTTAGCGAGACTAGCGGCCTACAATGAGCAGTTCTTC. The variable domain in full, with the rest retrieved from reference TRBV7-9 and TRBJ2-1, is DTGVSQNPRHKITKRGQNVTFRCDPISEHNRLYWYRQTLGQGPEFLTYFQNEAQLEKSRLLSDRFSAERPKGSFSTLEIQRTEQGDSAMYLCASSLARLAAYNEQFFGPGTRLTVL.

This clonotype was recorded many times. This chain connects TRBV7-9 to TRBJ2-5; D uncertain. CDR3 size: 13 residues. Germline CDR1 reads SEHNR; CDR2 reads FQNEAQ (reference sequence). The V gene lost 7 bases and the J gene lost 5 bases, with 14 bases spanning the gap. The CDR3 region has the DNA TGTGCCAGCACCACCGAGCATGGTGAGACCCAGTACTTC. This codes for CASTTEHGETQYF.

This clonotype was seen a few times. V gene TRBV11-2 combines with J gene TRBJ2-1, with D perhaps given as TRBD1 or TRBD2 (6 bases each). The CDR3 is made up of 18 amino acids. The germline CDR1 and CDR2 sequences are SGHAT and FQNNGV. V was shortened by 0 bases and J by 2 bases, with 17 bases between the two germline ends. CDR3 nucleotides: TGTGCCAGCAGCTTAGATCCGGGGGCAGGCCTACCCTACAATGAGCAGTTCTTC. The encoded protein is CASSLDPGAGLPYNEQFF.

This clonotype was seen a few times. The V and J genes are TRBV5-5 and TRBJ2-1; a possible D gene is TRBD1 (5 bases). The germline V gene has CDR1 SGHKS and CDR2 YYEKEE (reference sequence). The length of the CDR3 is 13 residues. The V end lost 1 base, the J end lost 10 bases, and 12 bases lay between the germline ends. Written as DNA, the CDR3 is TGTGCCAGCAGCTTGATGGTTGACAGAGAGCAGTTCTTC. Amino acid sequence: CASSLMVDREQFF.

In its sample, this clonotype was seen a few times. The chain uses TRBV6-2 or TRBV6-3 and TRBJ2-1; 8 bases are shared with TRBD2. CDR1 and CDR2 from the germline V gene are MNHEY and SVGEGT. This CDR3 is built from 16 residues. J gave up 8 bases and V 6 bases, and 15 bases lay outside the gene matches. CDR3: CASRVTSGTGLDEQFF. Written as DNA, the CDR3 is TGTGCCAGCAGGGTTACTAGCGGCACTGGGTTGGATGAGCAGTTCTTC.

This clonotype came up many times. The rearrangement uses TRBV29-1 and TRBJ2-3; D not resolved. Trimming pared 1 base from V and 2 bases from J, leaving 10 bases between. Germline lookup yields CDR1 SQVTM and CDR2 ANQGSEA. There are 14 residues in the CDR3. Here the CDR3 reads CSVEGRVNTDTQYF. The CDR3 region has the DNA TGCAGCGTTGAAGGGCGTGTGAACACAGATACGCAGTATTTT.

Only a few counts were recorded for this clonotype. The chain joins TRBV12-3 or TRBV12-4 to TRBJ1-4; D uncertain. The CDR3 sequence is 15 residues long. Between the trimmed V and J ends, which lost 7 bases and 8 bases, there was a span of 20 bases. In DNA, the CDR3 is TGTGCCAGCACCGCGTCTGGGGTGGTTTGGGAAAAACTGTTTTTT. Its protein is CASTASGVVWEKLFF.

This clonotype was observed at least ten times. The rearrangement joins TRBV20-1 to TRBJ2-7; the match to TRBD2 covers 8 bases. With V trimmed by 3 bases and J by 2 bases, 3 bases remained unmatched. Germline V gene lookup returns CDR1 DFQATT and CDR2 SNEGSKA (reference sequence). The CDR3 length is 13 residues. DNA for the CDR3: TGCAGTGCTAGGTATAGCGGGACCTACGAGCAGTACTTC. This encodes CSARYSGTYEQYF.

V gene TRBV2 combines with J gene TRBJ2-1; 10 bases line up with TRBD2. V was pared by 11 bases and J by 4 bases, with 23 bases of the junction left unmatched. The CDR3 is 19 residues long. Germline V lookup: CDR1 SNHLY, CDR2 FYNNEI. DNA of the CDR3: TGTGCCTTCTGTTATAAGGGGATCCCGACTAGCGGGTTATACAATGAGCAGTTCTTC. As protein: CAFCYKGIPTSGLYNEQFF. Full variable domain (missing parts from reference TRBV2 and TRBJ2-1): EPEVTQTPSHQVTQMGQEVILRCVPISNHLYFYWYRQILGQKVEFLVSFYNNEISEKSEIFDDQFSVERPDGSNFTLKIRSTKLEDSAMYFCAFCYKGIPTSGLYNEQFFGPGTRLTVL.

This clonotype was recorded many times. The chain joins TRBV4-1 to TRBJ1-4, with D uncertain. The CDR3 length is 15 residues. Trimming cost V 2 bases and J 8 bases, with 15 bases left between them. Looked up from germline, CDR1 is MGHRA and CDR2 is YSYEKL. In DNA form, the CDR3 reads TGCGCCAGCAGCCAATCCTTGGCCGCGAACGAAAAACTGTTTTTT. Translated: CASSQSLAANEKLFF.

This clonotype was recorded a few times. The chain links TRBV7-8 to TRBJ1-5; TRBD1 might be the D (6 bases). V lost 5 bases and J lost 0, with 14 bases in between. The CDR3 runs 16 residues. CDR1 is SGHVS, CDR2 FQNEAQ, per germline. CDR3 in DNA: TGTGCCAGCAGCATTAAGACAGGTGGTAGCAATCAGCCCCAGCATTTT. Translated, it gives CASSIKTGGSNQPQHF.

This clonotype turned up a few times. The chain combines TRBV5-8 with TRBJ2-3; 9 bases agree with TRBD2. Germline CDR1 and CDR2: SGHTS and YDEGEE. This CDR3 comprises 15 residues. Losses at the gene ends were 2 bases for V and 4 bases for J; bases not matched to a gene: 5. This CDR3 reads CASSFASGNADTQYF. The CDR3 coding sequence is TGTGCCAGCAGCTTTGCTAGCGGGAACGCAGATACGCAGTATTTT.

The table lists this clonotype with a few counts. The rearrangement uses TRBV11-1 and TRBJ1-1; D remains ambiguous. Germline V gene sequence: CDR1 SGHAT, CDR2 FQDESV (reference sequence). The CDR3 is 15 residues long. V lost 1 base to trimming and J lost 1 base, with 10 bases between them. This CDR3 is CASSLVWPANTEAFF. The DNA of the CDR3 is TGTGCCAGCAGCTTAGTATGGCCCGCGAACACTGAAGCTTTCTTT. The complete variable domain, with remaining parts taken from reference TRBV11-1 and TRBJ1-1, reads EAEVAQSPRYKITEKSQAVAFWCDPISGHATLYWYRQILGQGPELLVQFQDESVVDDSQLPKDRFSAERLKGVDSTLKIQPAELGDSAMYLCASSLVWPANTEAFFGQGTRLTVV.

V and J are TRBV24-1 and TRBJ1-5; D is possibly TRBD1 (6 bases). Between the trimmed V and J ends, which lost 5 bases and 3 bases, there was a span of 16 bases. CDR1 and CDR2 from the germline V gene are KGHDR and SFDVKD. The CDR3 totals 16 residues. The CDR3, as DNA: TGTGCCACCAGTGCCCGAGGGGGAAAAAACAATCAGCCCCAGCATTTT. Translated: CATSARGGKNNQPQHF.

This clonotype was recorded many times. The V and J genes are TRBV18 and TRBJ2-3; 7 bases agree with TRBD2. V was pared by 6 bases and J by 0 bases, with 18 bases of the junction left unmatched. The length of the CDR3 is 19 residues. Germline lookup yields CDR1 KGHSH and CDR2 LQKENI. The CDR3 bases are TGTGCCAGCTCCCAAAAGTTCCGGGACTACCGTCCCAGCACAGATACGCAGTATTTT. The encoded protein is CASSQKFRDYRPSTDTQYF.

This clonotype was seen only a few times. V usage is TRBV29-1 and J usage is TRBJ1-1; 7 bases fit TRBD1. The V gene's germline CDR1 is SQVTM and CDR2 ANQGSEA. The J segment lost 0 bases and the V segment lost 4 bases, leaving 5 bases of the junction unmatched. This CDR3 region has 14 residues. DNA for the CDR3: TGCAGCGTTGTATGGGGACAGATGAACACTGAAGCTTTCTTT. As protein: CSVVWGQMNTEAFF.

This rearrangement joins TRBV6-5 to TRBJ1-5, with 11 bases matching TRBD1. Germline V gene data show CDR1 as MNHEY and CDR2 as SVGAGI. The V and J ends lost 2 bases and 6 bases, in that order; junction bases with no gene match: 3. This CDR3 region has 15 residues. Here the CDR3 DNA reads TGTGCCAGCAGTTACGAGGGACAGGGGGTTCAGCCCCAGCATTTT. It encodes CASSYEGQGVQPQHF.

This clonotype was seen at least ten times. This chain links TRBV10-3 with TRBJ2-5, with D tentatively TRBD2 (6 bases). The germline CDR1 and CDR2 sequences are ENHRY and SYGVKD. Trimming pared 3 bases from V and 5 bases from J, leaving 19 bases between. The CDR3 consists of 16 residues. CDR3 residues: CAISEREHTSVETQYF. The CDR3 bases are TGTGCCATCAGTGAACGGGAGCATACCTCCGTCGAGACCCAGTACTTC.

The chain recombines TRBV20-1 with TRBJ2-7, with a possible D match to TRBD1 (6 bases). The length of the CDR3 is 13 residues. V was pared by 1 base and J by 6 bases, with 13 bases between. Germline V gene sequence: CDR1 DFQATT, CDR2 SNEGSKA (reference sequence). The CDR3 sequence: CSARASTGIEQYF. The CDR3 DNA follows: TGCAGTGCTAGAGCCTCAACAGGGATCGAGCAGTACTTC.

This clonotype was seen many times. The chain employs TRBV12-3 or TRBV12-4 and TRBJ1-4, with 8 bases identical to TRBD1. With V trimmed by 2 bases and J by 4 bases, 3 bases remained unmatched. There are 15 residues in the CDR3. CDR3 sequence (DNA): TGTGCCAGCAGTTTACTGACAGGGGTTAATGAAAAACTGTTTTTT. Protein product: CASSLLTGVNEKLFF.

This chain uses TRBV18 with TRBJ1-5, with D tentatively TRBD1 (6 bases). This CDR3 has 13 amino acids. Deletions cut 4 bases from V and 3 bases from J, with 7 bases between. The germline V gene encodes CDR1 KGHSH and CDR2 LQKENI. CDR3: CASSQGDNQPQHF. Written as DNA, the CDR3 is TGTGCCAGCTCACAGGGGGACAATCAGCCCCAGCATTTT.

V gene TRBV6-6 combines with J gene TRBJ1-1; D is undetermined. Trimming pared 6 bases from V and 1 base from J, leaving 9 bases between. The germline CDR1 and CDR2 sequences are MNHNY and SVGAGI (reference sequence). This CDR3 spans 13 amino acids. In DNA form, the CDR3 reads TGTGCCAGCAGCGGACTTGCGAACACTGAAGCTTTCTTT. As protein: CASSGLANTEAFF.

This clonotype has a count of ten or more. The V and J genes are TRBV5-5 and TRBJ2-3, with 9 bases matching TRBD2. Germline values: CDR1 SGHKS, CDR2 YYEKEE (reference sequence). J gave up 0 bases and V 2 bases, and 1 base lay outside the gene matches. This CDR3 has 15 amino acids. As DNA, the CDR3 is TGTGCCAGCAGCTTTGCGGGGGGGAGCACAGATACGCAGTATTTT. It yields the protein CASSFAGGSTDTQYF. Using reference TRBV5-5 and TRBJ2-3 for the parts outside the CDR3, the full variable domain is DAGVTQSPTHLIKTRGQQVTLRCSPISGHKSVSWYQQVLGQGPQFIFQYYEKEERGRGNFPDRFSARQFPNYSSELNVNALLLGDSALYLCASSFAGGSTDTQYFGPGTRLTVL.